These T cell receptor beta chains were read from a single sample in a study of sequential checkpoint blockade in melanoma. Some clones are missing from TCRdb's copy, which holds only in-frame ones; the method was immunoSEQ multiplex PCR. The sample records 35,000 to 40,000 clones, 30% to 40% being singletons. Sequenced here: tumor tissue (inferred from file names), sampled from a patient given nivolumab and ipilimumab in sequence. The receptors stem from a human donor with melanoma. Both conserved end residues are part of each CDR3. D genes are given only for firm matches. Expanded clones are given a class, and other clones once, few, many or no size at all.

D,length,J,V,size,DNA,CDR3
TRBD1,13,TRBJ1-2,TRBV6-8,few,TGTGCCACCACGGACAGGGGGCTGGACGGCTACACCTTC,CATTDRGLDGYTF
.,16,TRBJ2-5,TRBV14,.,TGTGCCAGCAGCCAAGGCTGTGCAGCAAAGAAAAAGACCCAGTACTTC,CASSQGCAAKKKTQYF
.,14,TRBJ2-1,TRBV29-1,.,TGCAGCGTTGAGAGGGGGAGCTCCTACAATGAGCAGTTCTTC,CSVERGSSYNEQFF
.,15,TRBJ1-4,TRBV18,.,TGTGCCAGCTCACCCGGACAAGAACTTAATGAAAAACTGTTTTTT,CASSPGQELNEKLFF
.,14,TRBJ2-7,TRBV11-3,many,TGTGCCAGCAGCTTACGGGACAGCGGGTCCGAGCAGTACTTC,CASSLRDSGSEQYF
.,15,TRBJ2-1,TRBV9,.,TGTGCCAGCAGCGTAGGGCACCCCTCCTACAATGAGCAGTTCTTC,CASSVGHPSYNEQFF
TRBD2,15,TRBJ2-5,TRBV9,few,TGTGCCAGCAGCGATAGCGGGAATCCGGGAGAGACCCAGTACTTC,CASSDSGNPGETQYF
.,14,TRBJ2-7,TRBV5-1,.,TGCGCCAGCAGCTTGAGCGGGACAGCCTACGAGCAGTACTTC,CASSLSGTAYEQYF
.,15,TRBJ1-4,TRBV6-8,few,TGTGCCAGCAGTTCGCCGCCGGGCGCTATAGGGAAACTGTTTTTT,CASSSPPGAIGKLFF
.,15,TRBJ1-1,TRBV14,.,TGTGCCAGCAGCCAAGTTAACAGGAGAAACACTGAAGCTTTCTTT,CASSQVNRRNTEAFF
TRBD1,15,TRBJ1-1,TRBV15,.,TGTGCCACCAGCAGGTTACAACAGGGGGACACTGAAGCTTTCTTT,CATSRLQQGDTEAFF
TRBD1,14,TRBJ1-2,TRBV6-8,.,TGTGCCAGCAGTAACAGGGGTATTGGGGGTGGCTACACCTTC,CASSNRGIGGGYTF
.,17,TRBJ1-3,TRBV19,.,TGTGCCAGTAGTATAAATCCCGCAGTATCGGGTTGGAACACCATATATTTT,CASSINPAVSGWNTIYF
TRBD1,15,TRBJ2-3,TRBV5-1,.,TGCGCCAGCAGCGATCCGGGACAGGGTGGAGATACGCAGTATTTT,CASSDPGQGGDTQYF
.,14,TRBJ1-3,TRBV18,few,TGTGCCAGCTCACCACCCGGCGGTGGAAACACCATATATTTT,CASSPPGGGNTIYF
.,14,TRBJ2-1,TRBV11-3,few,TGTGCCAGCATCAGGGCAGGGATCTACAATGAGCAGTTCTTC,CASIRAGIYNEQFF
.,15,TRBJ1-2,TRBV6-8,few,TGTGCCAGCAGTGGGCACAGAGACTTTAACTATGGCTACACCTTC,CASSGHRDFNYGYTF
TRBD1,15,TRBJ2-7,TRBV9,many,TGTGCCAGCAGCGTAGGGGAGGACAGGGGGCATGGGCAGTACTTC,CASSVGEDRGHGQYF
.,13,TRBJ1-2,TRBV6-8,few,TGTGCCACCAGCGGGGCGGAAACTTATGGCTACACCTTC,CATSGAETYGYTF
.,15,TRBJ1-2,TRBV19,.,TGTGCCAGTAGTATGATTCAGATTGGAAACTATGGCTACACCTTC,CASSMIQIGNYGYTF
.,16,TRBJ2-1,TRBV11-3,.,TGTGCCAGCAGCTTATCGGCGATCCGCTCCTACAATGAGCAGTTCTTC,CASSLSAIRSYNEQFF
.,14,TRBJ1-3,TRBV11-3,few,TGTGCCAGCATTCTCCTGGGACGGAGAGACACCATATATTTT,CASILLGRRDTIYF
.,15,TRBJ1-1,TRBV19,.,TGTGCCAGTAGTATGAGGCCCCCAGGGAACACTGAAGCTTTCTTT,CASSMRPPGNTEAFF
.,14,TRBJ1-1,TRBV28,few,TGTGCCAGCATCCAACCGGGGGAGGCGGCTGAAGCTTTCTTT,CASIQPGEAAEAFF
.,14,TRBJ1-1,TRBV30,few,TGTGCCTGGAGTCGGGGGGGGATGAACACTGAAGCTTTCTTT,CAWSRGGMNTEAFF
.,16,TRBJ2-6,TRBV10-3,few,TGTGCCATCAGTGAGTCGGGGGTCTCCGGGGCCAACGTCCTGACTTTC,CAISESGVSGANVLTF
TRBD1,19,TRBJ1-5,TRBV6-8,few,TGTGCCAGCAGCGCTACTTGGACAGGCCAGGGGTATAGCAATCAGCCCCAGCATTTT,CASSATWTGQGYSNQPQHF
.,16,TRBJ2-7,TRBV10-1,.,TGCGCCAGCAGTGAGGGGGTCGGGGACCGGATCCACGAGCAGTACTTC,CASSEGVGDRIHEQYF
.,13,TRBJ1-1,TRBV7-4,few,TGTGCCAGCAGTTCCCGACCAGGGACTGAAGCTTTCTTT,CASSSRPGTEAFF
.,16,TRBJ1-1,TRBV5-3,many,TGTGCCAGAAGCTTGGTTGCCCCAGGAGCTAACACTGAAGCTTTCTTT,CARSLVAPGANTEAFF
TRBD1,14,TRBJ1-3,TRBV6-8,few,TGTGCCAGCAGTTACTCGACAGGGGGAAACACCATATATTTT,CASSYSTGGNTIYF
.,16,TRBJ1-3,TRBV6-8,few,TGTGCCAGCAGTTACAAAAGACTGATCTCTGGAAACACCATATATTTT,CASSYKRLISGNTIYF
TRBD1,14,TRBJ1-2,TRBV14,.,TGTGCCAGCAGCTACAGGGGGCATGAGGATGGCTACACCTTC,CASSYRGHEDGYTF
.,14,TRBJ1-5,TRBV28,few,TGTGCCAGCAGGGAGGAGACAGGACCTCGGCCCCAGCATTTT,CASREETGPRPQHF
TRBD1,15,TRBJ1-5,TRBV11-3,few,TGTGCCAGCAGCTTAGGGGACAGGGATATGAAGCCCCAGCATTTT,CASSLGDRDMKPQHF
TRBD1,15,TRBJ1-6,TRBV9,few,TGTGCCAGCAGCGCATCCGGGACAGTTAATTCACCCCTCCACTTT,CASSASGTVNSPLHF
TRBD1,15,TRBJ1-4,TRBV30,.,TGTGCCTGGAGTTCCCCGGACAGGGTTAGGGAAAAACTGTTTTTT,CAWSSPDRVREKLFF
TRBD2,14,TRBJ2-1,TRBV5-1,.,TGCGCCAGCAGGATAGCGGGAGGGAACAATGAGCAGTTCTTC,CASRIAGGNNEQFF
TRBD1,16,TRBJ1-5,TRBV6-8,few,TGTGCCAGCAGTTACTCGACGACAGGGGACGTTAAGACCCAGCATTTT,CASSYSTTGDVKTQHF
.,15,TRBJ2-1,TRBV19,.,TGTGCCAGTACAGCCTTAGGGAACTCCTACAATGAGCAGTTCTTC,CASTALGNSYNEQFF
TRBD2,15,TRBJ2-5,TRBV5-1,once,TGCGCCAGCAGCTTCGGGACTAGCGGGGTAGAGACCCAGTACTTC,CASSFGTSGVETQYF
.,15,TRBJ1-2,TRBV6-8,.,TGTGCCAGCAGTTACTCGGGGGCAGGGCCAAATGGCTACACCTTC,CASSYSGAGPNGYTF
.,14,TRBJ2-7,TRBV11-3,few,TGTGCCAGCACCCTAGGGGCGAGCTCCTACGAGCAGTACTTC,CASTLGASSYEQYF
TRBD2,15,TRBJ2-3,TRBV11-3,.,TGTGCCAGCAGCTTAGACGGGGGGGCCACAGATACGCAGTATTTT,CASSLDGGATDTQYF
.,13,TRBJ1-2,TRBV6-8,.,TGTGCCAGCAGTTATTCATCGGGTTGGGGCTACACCTTC,CASSYSSGWGYTF
.,12,TRBJ2-7,TRBV28,.,TGTGCCAGCAGTGACATGAGGAACGAGCAGTACTTC,CASSDMRNEQYF
.,16,TRBJ1-1,TRBV19,.,TGTGCCAGTAGTATAGCCGGGATTCTAGTTGGCGCTGAAGCTTTCTTT,CASSIAGILVGAEAFF
.,18,TRBJ2-7,TRBV5-1,.,TGCGCCAGCAGCTTGGATAGCGCATCGACATCGTGGGGGGCTGAGCAGTACTTC,CASSLDSASTSWGAEQYF
.,17,TRBJ1-1,TRBV6-8,many,TGTGCCAGCAGTTACACTTATAAGGACAGCCTTAACACTGAAGCTTTCTTT,CASSYTYKDSLNTEAFF
TRBD1,15,TRBJ2-5,TRBV5-1,.,TGCGCCAGCAGCTTAGAGGGGGCGGTGCAAGAGACCCAGTACTTC,CASSLEGAVQETQYF
TRBD1,15,TRBJ1-4,TRBV5-1,.,TGCGCCAGCAGCCGGCAGGGGGCGACTAATGAAAAACTGTTTTTT,CASSRQGATNEKLFF
.,16,TRBJ2-1,TRBV12-5,.,TGTGCTAGTGGTTTTGTTGGGGCCCCGGGGGCCAATGAGCAGTTCTTC,CASGFVGAPGANEQFF
TRBD1,13,TRBJ2-7,TRBV28,few,TGTGCCAGCAGTTCGGGACAGGGCGACGAGCAGTACTTC,CASSSGQGDEQYF
.,15,TRBJ2-1,TRBV9,few,TGTGCCAGCAGCGTAGGTCTAGTTACCTACAATGAGCAGTTCTTC,CASSVGLVTYNEQFF
TRBD1,15,TRBJ2-7,TRBV7-6,.,TGTGCCAGCAGCTCGGGACAGGACGCGATCTACGAGCAGTACTTC,CASSSGQDAIYEQYF
TRBD2,15,TRBJ2-3,TRBV30,.,TGTGCCTGGGAGAAGGGACTAGCGGGAGTTGATACGCAGTATTTT,CAWEKGLAGVDTQYF
TRBD2,14,TRBJ2-1,TRBV11-3,.,TGTGCCAGCAGGAGGGAGGGCTCCTACAATGAGCAGTTCTTC,CASRREGSYNEQFF